This TCR beta chain was profiled in a study of neurological immune-mediated disorders. TCRdb reanalysed the 5' RACE reads using MiXCR and keeps one entry per CDR3 protein. The table shows some 30,000 distinct CDR3 sequences, with 20% to 25% occurring only once. V shed 2 bases and J 5 bases; nucleotides not matched to a gene: 5. The germline V gene encodes CDR1 SGHRS and CDR2 YFSETQ. The CDR3 is 14 amino acids. General study points: The absence of shared CDR3 amino acid sequences among expanded clones across subjects suggests private repertoires in all groups.

There are many counts of this clonotype. Its matching antigen is unknown. Sequencing used CD4+ T cells from blood. This TCR came from a man in his fifties or sixties with HTLV-1-associated myelopathy (HAM/TSP). The chain has TRBV5-1 and TRBJ1-1; 8 bases match TRBD1. The CDR3 DNA is TGCGCCAGCAGCTTCACAGGGGGGGGAACTGAAGCTTTCTTT. Its protein is CASSFTGGGTEAFF.